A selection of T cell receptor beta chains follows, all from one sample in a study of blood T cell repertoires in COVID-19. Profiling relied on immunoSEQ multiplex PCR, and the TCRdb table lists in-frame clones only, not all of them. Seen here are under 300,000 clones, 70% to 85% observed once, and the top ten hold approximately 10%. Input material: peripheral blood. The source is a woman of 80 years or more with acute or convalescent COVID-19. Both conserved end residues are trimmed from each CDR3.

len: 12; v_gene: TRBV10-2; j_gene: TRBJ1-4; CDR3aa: ASRGQGVYEKLF
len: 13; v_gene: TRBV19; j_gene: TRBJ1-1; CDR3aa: ASSIIGTGVLEAF
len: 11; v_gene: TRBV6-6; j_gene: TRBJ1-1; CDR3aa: ASSYSSVTEAF
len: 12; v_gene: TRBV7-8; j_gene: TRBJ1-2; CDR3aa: ASSLRGGREGYT
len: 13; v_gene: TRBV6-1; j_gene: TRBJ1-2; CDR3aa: ASSEEVSSNYGYT
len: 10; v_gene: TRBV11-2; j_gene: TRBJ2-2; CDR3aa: ASSLSTGELF
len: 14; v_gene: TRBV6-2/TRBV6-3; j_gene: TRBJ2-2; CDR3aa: ASSYGTIANTGELF
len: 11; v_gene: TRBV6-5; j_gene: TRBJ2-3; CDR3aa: ASSPRLQSSLY
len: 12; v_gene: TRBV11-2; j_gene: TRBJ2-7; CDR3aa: ASSLRGQAYEQY
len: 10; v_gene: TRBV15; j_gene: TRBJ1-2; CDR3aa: ATSRLAYGYT
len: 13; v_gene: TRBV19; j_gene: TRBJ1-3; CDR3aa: ASSTDGISGNTIY
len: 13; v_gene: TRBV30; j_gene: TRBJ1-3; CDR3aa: AWSTRGGMGNTIY
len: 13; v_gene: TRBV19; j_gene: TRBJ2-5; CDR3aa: ASSPASFGQETQY
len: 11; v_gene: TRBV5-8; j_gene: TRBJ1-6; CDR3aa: ASSLARDSPLH
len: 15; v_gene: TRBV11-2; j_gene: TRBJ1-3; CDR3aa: ASSQYRDRAFGNTIY
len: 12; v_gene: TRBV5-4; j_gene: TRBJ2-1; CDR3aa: AIHPSGGRDEQF
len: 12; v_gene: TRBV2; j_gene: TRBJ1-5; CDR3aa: ATLHRGSVRPQH
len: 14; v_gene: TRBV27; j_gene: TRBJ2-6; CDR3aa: ASSMNYNSGANVLT
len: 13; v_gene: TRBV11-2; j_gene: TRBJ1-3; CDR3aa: ASSPRDRTGNTIY
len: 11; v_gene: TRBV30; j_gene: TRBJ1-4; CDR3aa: AWSRGGQEKLF
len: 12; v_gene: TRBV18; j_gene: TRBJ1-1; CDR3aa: ASSPLRENPEAF
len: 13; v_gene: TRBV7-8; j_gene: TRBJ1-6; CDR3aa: ASSPRQGGNSPLH
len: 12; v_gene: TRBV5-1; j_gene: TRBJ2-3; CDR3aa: ASSSDRTGGTQY
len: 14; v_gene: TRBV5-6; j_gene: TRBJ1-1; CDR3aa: ASSLRTGPDGTEAF
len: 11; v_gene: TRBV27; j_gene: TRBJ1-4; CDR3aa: ASKGAQNEKLF
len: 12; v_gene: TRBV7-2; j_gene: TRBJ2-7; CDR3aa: ASSPRVGAYEQY
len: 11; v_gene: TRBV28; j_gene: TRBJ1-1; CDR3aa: ASSLRQGSLAF
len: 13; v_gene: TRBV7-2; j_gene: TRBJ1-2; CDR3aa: ASSTNVQNGYGYT
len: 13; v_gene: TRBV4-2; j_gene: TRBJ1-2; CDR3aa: ASSTRAGANYGYT
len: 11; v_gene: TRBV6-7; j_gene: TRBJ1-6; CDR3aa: ASPAGFISPLH
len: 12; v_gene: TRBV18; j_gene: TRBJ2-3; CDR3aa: ASSPGLAPDTQY
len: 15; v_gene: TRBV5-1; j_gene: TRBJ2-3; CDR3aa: ASSLHPTGDSTDTQY
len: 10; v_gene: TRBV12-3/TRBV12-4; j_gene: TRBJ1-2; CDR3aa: ASSFGPVGYT
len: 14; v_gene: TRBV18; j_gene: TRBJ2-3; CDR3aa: ASSPIDSALTDTQY
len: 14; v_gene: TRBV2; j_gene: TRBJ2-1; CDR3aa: ASSELQGASRNEQF
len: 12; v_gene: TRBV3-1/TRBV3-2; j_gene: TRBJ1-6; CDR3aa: ASSRQTNNSPLH
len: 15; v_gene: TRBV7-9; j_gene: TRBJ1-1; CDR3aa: ASSPQAKQGTNTEAF
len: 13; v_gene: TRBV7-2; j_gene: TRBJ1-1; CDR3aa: ASSLVVRGNTEAF
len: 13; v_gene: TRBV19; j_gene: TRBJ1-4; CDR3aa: ASSPTGTGGEKLF
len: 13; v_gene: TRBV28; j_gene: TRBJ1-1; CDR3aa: ASSLGAGKNTEAF
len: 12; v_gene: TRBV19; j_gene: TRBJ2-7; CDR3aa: ASSTSGGYYEQY
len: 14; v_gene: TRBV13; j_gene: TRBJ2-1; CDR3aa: ASSARTEKTYNEQF
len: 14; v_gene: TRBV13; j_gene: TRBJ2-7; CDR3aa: ASSSLSRDRGYEQY